The clone carrying this T cell receptor beta chain was seen more than once but under ten times. Its antigen is unknown. The data derive from a study of regulatory T cells in long-lasting Graves disease. The sample's time point: newly diagnosed GD, antithyroid drugs for less than 3 months. Generation of the TCR library employed RNA extracted from PBMCs. Study conclusions and caveats: Small numbers of samples may have cut accuracy. The persistent group shared roughly 2,700 public clonotypes, more than the roughly 990 shared by new patients.

Looked up from germline, CDR1 is SGHRS and CDR2 is YFSETQ. CDR3 length equals 13 residues. The V end lost 4 bases, the J end lost 5 bases, and 12 bases lay between the germline ends. The authors built TCR beta libraries using iRepertoire HTBI primers and Arm-PCR of CDR3 regions. Each CDR3 protein gets one entry after TCRdb re-called the multiplex PCR reads with MiXCR. The table has about 360,000 distinct CDR3 sequences, around 15% seen once. The same data also went into a second study, on T cells in Graves' hyperthyroidism and ophthalmopathy. That publication notes: Diagnoses were made from clinical symptoms, serum measures (thyroxine and TRAb), thyroid ultrasound and orbital computed tomography. The model anticipated ophthalmopathy a median approximately 6.7 months pre-onset.

The sample here was peripheral blood mononuclear cells (PBMCs), taken at new diagnosis, from a patient treated with antithyroid drugs. The rearrangement links TRBV5-1 to TRBJ2-5; unclear D gene. This clonotype was sampled from a woman aged 18 to 35 with Graves disease. In DNA form, the CDR3 reads TGCGCCAGCAGCCGCGGTCTTTGGGAGACCCAGTACTTC. Its protein product is CASSRGLWETQYF.